These 9 T cell receptor beta chains originate from one sample sequenced in a study of T cell responses to AZD1222 COVID-19 vaccine. Assay: immunoSEQ multiplex PCR; the TCRdb copy retains only in-frame clones and omits some. The data hold more than 95,000 clones, with 88% observed a single time. The starting material was peripheral blood, obtained 28 days after the second AZD1222 dose. The receptors stem from an adult who received the AZD1222 COVID-19 vaccine.

The rearrangement uses TRBV4-3 and TRBJ1-3, with a tentative D call TRBD1 (5 bases). The CDR3 has 15 residues. Germline V gene lookup returns CDR1 LGHNA and CDR2 YSLEER. Trimming shortened V by 0 bases and J by 8 bases, and 14 bases separated the two germline ends. CDR3 nucleotides: TGCGCCAGCAGCCAAGACTCGGGGCCGGGAGACACCATATATTTT. Translated, it gives CASSQDSGPGDTIYF.

The V call is TRBV28, the J call TRBJ1-2; a possible D gene is TRBD1 (6 bases). Germline V gene lookup returns CDR1 MDHEN and CDR2 SYDVKM. Trimming took 6 bases from V and 2 from J, leaving 19 bases between them. This CDR3 contains 16 residues. The CDR3 spells CASRPPGAGSNYGYTF. The CDR3 region has the DNA TGTGCCAGCAGACCCCCAGGGGCAGGATCAAACTATGGCTACACCTTC.

This clone was recorded only once. The rearrangement links TRBV7-2 to TRBJ2-7; no reliable D call. V was pared by 5 bases and J by 1 base, with 18 bases between. Germline loops: CDR1 SGHTA, CDR2 FQGNSA. CDR3 length: 16 amino acids. DNA for the CDR3: TGTGCCAGCAGCAGATCTCGTACCCTTAGTTCCTACGAGCAGTACTTC. It specifies CASSRSRTLSSYEQYF.

The V and J genes are TRBV7-2 and TRBJ2-1; 16 nucleotides match TRBD2. Per the germline V gene, CDR1 is SGHTA and CDR2 is FQGNSA. The CDR3 covers 16 residues. The V and J ends lost 7 bases and 9 bases, in that order; junction bases with no gene match: 9. The CDR3 bases are TGTGCCAGCATCACGGGGACTAGCGGGGGGGCCGGTGAGCAGTTCTTC. Amino acids: CASITGTSGGAGEQFF.

The chain recombines TRBV5-1 with TRBJ2-6; D might be TRBD1 or TRBD2, each matching 5 bases. The CDR3 sequence is 11 residues long. Looked up from germline, CDR1 is SGHRS and CDR2 is YFSETQ. Trimming removed 5 bases at V and 10 bases at J, with 7 bases between. The CDR3 sequence is CASRGENVLTF. The CDR3 DNA sequence: TGCGCCAGCAGGGGGGAAAACGTCCTGACTTTC. Complete variable domain (other parts from reference TRBV5-1 and TRBJ2-6): KAGVTQTPRYLIKTRGQQVTLSCSPISGHRSVSWYQQTPGQGLQFLFEYFSETQRNKGNFPGRFSGRQFSNSRSEMNVSTLELGDSALYLCASRGENVLTFGAGSRLTVL.

This rearrangement joins TRBV6-6 to TRBJ1-1; a weak D match, TRBD1 (5 bases). This CDR3 is 15 amino acids long. V was shortened by 4 bases and J by 3 bases, with 15 bases between the two germline ends. CDR1 is MNHNY and CDR2 is SVGAGI in the germline V gene (reference sequence). CDR3 sequence: CASSSYQVGDTEAFF. Written as DNA, the CDR3 is TGTGCCAGCAGTTCCTATCAGGTAGGGGACACTGAAGCTTTCTTT.

Here the CDR3 DNA reads TGTGCCAGCAGCTTAGGCGTGGGGGATACAAGTGAGCAGTTCTTC. Residues: CASSLGVGDTSEQFF. The chain joins TRBV7-2 to TRBJ2-1; perhaps D is TRBD1 or TRBD2 (5 bases each). The germline V gene has CDR1 SGHTA and CDR2 FQGNSA. The CDR3 totals 15 residues. V was shortened by 1 base and J by 9 bases, with 16 bases between the two germline ends.

The chain links TRBV5-1 to TRBJ1-6; TRBD1 is a possible D gene (6 bases). Trimming removed 0 bases at V and 2 bases at J, with 9 bases between. Germline CDR1 is SGHRS and CDR2 is YFSETQ. The CDR3 is 16 residues long. In nucleotides, the CDR3 is TGCGCCAGCAGCTTGGTAGGGGGGGCCTATAATTCACCCCTCCACTTT. Its protein is CASSLVGGAYNSPLHF.

This clone has only a few counts. The chain carries TRBV5-1 and TRBJ2-2; no reliable D call. In germline, CDR1 is SGHRS, CDR2 YFSETQ. V gave up 3 bases and J gave up 1 base, with 1 base separating them. The CDR3 is made up of 12 amino acids. CDR3 in amino acids: CASSWNTGELFF. The CDR3 DNA reads TGCGCCAGCAGCTGGAACACCGGGGAGCTGTTTTTT. The entire variable domain, with the rest obtained from reference TRBV5-1 and TRBJ2-2, is as follows: KAGVTQTPRYLIKTRGQQVTLSCSPISGHRSVSWYQQTPGQGLQFLFEYFSETQRNKGNFPGRFSGRQFSNSRSEMNVSTLELGDSALYLCASSWNTGELFFGEGSRLTVL.